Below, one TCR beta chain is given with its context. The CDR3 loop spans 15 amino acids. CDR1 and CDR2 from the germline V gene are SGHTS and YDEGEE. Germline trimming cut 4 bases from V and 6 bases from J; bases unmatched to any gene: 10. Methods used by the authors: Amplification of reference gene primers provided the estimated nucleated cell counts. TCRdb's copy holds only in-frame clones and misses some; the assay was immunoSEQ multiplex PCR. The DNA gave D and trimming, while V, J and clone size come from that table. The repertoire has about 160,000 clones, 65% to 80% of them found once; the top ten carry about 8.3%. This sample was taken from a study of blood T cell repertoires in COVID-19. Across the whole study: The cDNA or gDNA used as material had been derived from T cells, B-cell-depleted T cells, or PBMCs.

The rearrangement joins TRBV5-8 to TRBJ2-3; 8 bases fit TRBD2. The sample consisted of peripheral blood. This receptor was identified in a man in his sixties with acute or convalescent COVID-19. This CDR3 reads CASSHRDTGGDTQYF. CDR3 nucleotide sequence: TGTGCCAGCAGCCACCGGGACACGGGAGGGGATACGCAGTATTTT.